This T cell receptor (beta chain) is from a study of shared clonotypes between healthy human individuals. With 3 bases clipped from V and 1 base from J, the junction kept 5 bases outside the gene matches. Germline V gives CDR1 LNHNV, CDR2 YYDKDF (reference sequence). The CDR3 runs 15 residues. Sorted subsets were amplified in replicate PCRs using around 220 ng DNA, 30,000 to 35,000 T cell genomes. Sequencing was performed with immunoSEQ multiplex PCR; in TCRdb, only in-frame clones are kept and a portion is missing. The repertoire has roughly 1 million clones, around 76% of them found once; the top ten carry 1.4%.

The sample consisted of memory CD4+ T cells sorted from blood. Subset reported: CD45RA-negative fraction. The rearrangement uses TRBV15 and TRBJ2-5; 7 bases align to TRBD2. This receptor was obtained from a man aged 18 to 35 in good health. Here the CDR3 DNA reads TGTGCCACCAGCAGGTTAGCGGGCCTCCAAGAGACCCAGTACTTC. Encoded protein: CATSRLAGLQETQYF.